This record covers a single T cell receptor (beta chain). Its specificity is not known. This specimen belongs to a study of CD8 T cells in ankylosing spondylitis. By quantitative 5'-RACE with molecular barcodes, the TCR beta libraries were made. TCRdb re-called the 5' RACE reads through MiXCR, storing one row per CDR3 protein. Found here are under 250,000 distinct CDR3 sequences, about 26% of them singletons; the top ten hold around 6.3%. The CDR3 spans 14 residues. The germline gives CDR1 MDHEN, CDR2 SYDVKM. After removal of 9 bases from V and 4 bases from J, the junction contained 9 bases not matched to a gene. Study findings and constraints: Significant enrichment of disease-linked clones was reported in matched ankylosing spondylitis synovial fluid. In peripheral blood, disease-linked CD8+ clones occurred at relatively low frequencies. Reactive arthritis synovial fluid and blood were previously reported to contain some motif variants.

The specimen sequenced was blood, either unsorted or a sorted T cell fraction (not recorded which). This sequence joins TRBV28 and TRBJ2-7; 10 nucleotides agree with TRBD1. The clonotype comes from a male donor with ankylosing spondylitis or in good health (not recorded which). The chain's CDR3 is CASTGGTGDYEQYF. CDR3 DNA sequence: TGTGCCAGTACAGGCGGGACAGGGGATTACGAGCAGTACTTC. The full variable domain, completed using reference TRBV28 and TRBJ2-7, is DVKVTQSSRYLVKRTGEKVFLECVQDMDHENMFWYRQDPGLGLRLIYFSYDVKMKEKGDIPEGYSVSREKKERFSLILESASTNQTSMYLCASTGGTGDYEQYFGPGTRLTVT.